This T cell receptor beta chain appears in the sequencing data of a study of blood T cells in healthy people across ages. A second PCR, run for roughly 7 to 12 cycles, used a sample-barcoded 5' primer plus a J-beta primer mix. MiXCR, run by TCRdb on the 5' RACE reads, gives a single entry per CDR3 protein. The repertoire consists of about 970,000 distinct CDR3 sequences, with approximately 50% occurring once and the leading ten covering about a fifth. Germline V CDR1 and CDR2: LNHNV, YYDKDF (reference sequence). The CDR3 extends over 16 amino acids. The chain carries TRBV15 and TRBJ2-1, with D tentatively TRBD2 (7 bases). The J call is uncertain, as TRBJ2-7 better fits the DNA end. The origin of this receptor is a woman aged 55-69 years in good health. The sequenced sample consisted of blood. CDR3: CATSRGGGDNYNEQYF. The CDR3 DNA is TGTGCCACCAGCAGAGGGGGGGGGGACAACTACAATGAGCAGTACTTC.